The rows below give T cell receptor beta chains drawn from one sample of a study of blood T cell repertoires in COVID-19. The table came from immunoSEQ multiplex PCR; TCRdb's copy has only in-frame clones and leaves some out. This sample has some 110,000 clones, with roughly nine tenths found just once. Sequencing used peripheral blood. These TCRs come from a human donor in a cohort sampled during active COVID-19. Both conserved end residues are part of each CDR3. D genes are given only for firm matches. Size is stated for part of the rows, as once, few or many counts, or as a class when the clone is expanded.

D gene	clone size	J gene	V gene	CDR3 protein	CDR3 DNA
-	-	TRBJ2-3	TRBV2	CASNLHGPTDTQYF	TGTGCCAGCAACCTTCATGGGCCCACAGATACGCAGTATTTT
TRBD2	-	TRBJ2-5	TRBV6-5	CASSLLAGGSETQYF	TGTGCCAGCAGTTTACTAGCGGGAGGCTCGGAGACCCAGTACTTC
TRBD1	-	TRBJ2-1	TRBV15	CATSRGEGAGEQFF	TGTGCCACCAGCAGAGGAGAGGGGGCGGGTGAGCAGTTCTTC
-	-	TRBJ2-7	TRBV12-3/TRBV12-4	CASSFEGGSEQYF	TGTGCCAGCAGTTTTGAGGGCGGCAGCGAGCAGTACTTC
TRBD1	-	TRBJ1-2	TRBV7-2	CASSLDGTVNSNYGYTF	TGTGCCAGCAGCTTGGATGGGACAGTCAACAGTAACTATGGCTACACCTTC
TRBD1	-	TRBJ2-7	TRBV30	CAWSVETGYSYEQYF	TGTGCCTGGAGTGTAGAGACAGGGTACTCCTACGAGCAGTACTTC
-	-	TRBJ2-7	TRBV11-2	CASSLEGGSYEQYF	TGTGCCAGCAGCTTAGAGGGGGGCTCCTACGAGCAGTACTTC
TRBD1	-	TRBJ1-2	TRBV28	CASSFRDRALYGYTF	TGTGCCAGCAGTTTCCGGGACAGGGCCCTCTATGGCTACACCTTC
-	once	TRBJ1-1	TRBV7-8	CASSSSSMGAANTEAFF	TGTGCCAGCAGCTCCTCATCAATGGGGGCAGCGAACACTGAAGCTTTCTTT
TRBD1	-	TRBJ2-1	TRBV7-9	CASSLKSQGANEQFF	TGTGCCAGCAGCTTAAAGTCCCAGGGGGCAAATGAGCAGTTCTTC
TRBD1	-	TRBJ2-3	TRBV7-9	CASSLGQGASDTQYF	TGTGCCAGCAGCTTAGGACAGGGGGCATCAGATACGCAGTATTTT
TRBD1	-	TRBJ1-6	TRBV2	CASRQGGDSPLHF	TGTGCCAGCCGACAGGGGGGAGATTCACCCCTCCACTTT
TRBD2	-	TRBJ2-1	TRBV3-1/TRBV3-2	CASSLRQLLAGVGPYNEQFF	TGTGCCAGCAGCCTCCGCCAGCTTCTAGCGGGCGTAGGCCCCTACAATGAGCAGTTCTTC
-	-	TRBJ2-3	TRBV14	CASSQDFLATDTQYF	TGTGCCAGCAGCCAAGACTTCTTAGCGACAGATACGCAGTATTTT
-	-	TRBJ2-3	TRBV19	CASSIVSVTDTQYF	TGTGCCAGTAGTATAGTCAGCGTAACAGATACGCAGTATTTT
-	-	TRBJ2-5	TRBV4-2	CASSQEGVGETQYF	TGTGCCAGCAGCCAAGAAGGGGTCGGAGAGACCCAGTACTTC
-	-	TRBJ2-3	TRBV9	CASSPAGHFSTDTQYF	TGTGCCAGCAGCCCCGCCGGACACTTTAGCACTGATACGCAGTATTTT
TRBD2	-	TRBJ2-1	TRBV24-1	CATSDPSGSSYNEQFF	TGTGCCACCAGTGACCCAAGCGGGAGCTCCTACAATGAGCAGTTCTTC
TRBD1	-	TRBJ1-2	TRBV6-5	CASRRDRIYGYTF	TGTGCCAGCAGACGGGACAGAATCTATGGCTACACCTTC
-	-	TRBJ2-7	TRBV4-1	CASSQESRESYEQYF	TGCGCCAGCAGCCAAGAATCGCGGGAATCCTACGAGCAGTACTTC
-	-	TRBJ2-7	TRBV7-5	CVLTAGTLSEQYF	TGTGTCCTCACAGCGGGAACGCTCTCCGAGCAGTACTTC
TRBD1	-	TRBJ2-6	TRBV5-4	CASSPQGALRANVLTF	TGTGCCAGCAGCCCCCAGGGGGCACTCCGGGCCAACGTCCTGACTTTC
TRBD2	-	TRBJ2-5	TRBV10-1	CASSTSGRSETQYF	TGCGCCAGCAGCACTAGCGGGAGATCGGAGACCCAGTACTTC
TRBD2	-	TRBJ2-7	TRBV7-2	CASSLSGLAYEQYF	TGTGCCAGCAGCTTGTCCGGACTAGCCTACGAGCAGTACTTC
-	-	TRBJ2-1	TRBV30	CASDNEQFF	TGTGCCTCGGACAATGAGCAGTTCTTC
TRBD2	-	TRBJ2-3	TRBV29-1	CSVDGTNTDTQYF	TGCAGCGTTGACGGGACTAACACAGATACGCAGTATTTT
-	-	TRBJ2-5	TRBV29-1	CSVDLARETQYF	TGCAGCGTTGATCTAGCGAGGGAGACCCAGTACTTC
TRBD1	-	TRBJ1-1	TRBV7-9	CASSSDRDGTEAFF	TGTGCCAGCAGTTCGGACAGGGATGGCACTGAAGCTTTCTTT
TRBD1	-	TRBJ1-4	TRBV7-8	CASSLDRVNEKLFF	TGTGCCAGCAGCCTTGACAGGGTTAATGAAAAACTGTTTTTT
TRBD1	-	TRBJ1-1	TRBV18	CASSQYRGLKEAFF	TGTGCCAGCTCACAGTACAGGGGGCTAAAGGAAGCTTTCTTT
-	once	TRBJ2-7	TRBV30	CAWTRGGYEQYF	TGTGCCTGGACGAGGGGGGGATACGAGCAGTACTTC
TRBD2	-	TRBJ2-5	TRBV5-8	CASSLDAGVPGTQYF	TGTGCCAGCAGCTTGGATGCGGGGGTCCCGGGGACCCAGTACTTC
TRBD1	-	TRBJ2-2	TRBV28	CASSPGGVTGELFF	TGTGCCAGCAGTCCAGGGGGCGTCACCGGGGAGCTGTTTTTT
-	-	TRBJ1-2	TRBV24-1	CATSDRTDYYGYTF	TGTGCCACCAGTGATCGGACAGATTACTATGGCTACACCTTC
TRBD1	-	TRBJ2-5	TRBV11-3	CASSPRRDRGLAGVQETQYF	TGTGCCAGCAGCCCCCGAAGGGACAGGGGGCTAGCGGGGGTACAAGAGACCCAGTACTTC
TRBD2	-	TRBJ2-7	TRBV28	CASSPGLATNEQYF	TGTGCCAGCAGCCCCGGACTAGCGACTAACGAGCAGTACTTC
TRBD1	-	TRBJ2-5	TRBV11-3	CASSSPGQGSVQGTQYF	TGTGCCAGCAGCTCTCCGGGACAGGGGTCCGTACAAGGGACCCAGTACTTC
-	once	TRBJ2-7	TRBV19	CASSMEGRRAYEQYF	TGTGCCAGTAGTATGGAGGGGCGCCGGGCCTACGAGCAGTACTTC
TRBD2	-	TRBJ2-7	TRBV11-3	CASSSSGSYEQYF	TGTGCCAGCAGCTCTAGCGGGAGCTACGAGCAGTACTTC
-	-	TRBJ2-5	TRBV9	CASSVAAGETQYF	TGTGCCAGCAGCGTAGCTGCGGGGGAGACCCAGTACTTC
TRBD1	-	TRBJ2-2	TRBV7-6	CASSLGWQGAAGELFF	TGTGCCAGCAGCTTAGGCTGGCAGGGGGCGGCCGGGGAGCTGTTTTTT
TRBD1	once	TRBJ2-7	TRBV29-1	CSVGVLDRGRYEQYF	TGCAGCGTTGGGGTATTAGACAGGGGTCGTTACGAGCAGTACTTC
-	-	TRBJ1-2	TRBV5-8	CASSPRIPFNGGYTF	TGTGCCAGCAGCCCTAGAATTCCTTTTAATGGGGGCTACACCTTC
-	-	TRBJ2-1	TRBV5-6	CASSLGLPNEQFF	TGTGCCAGCAGTTTGGGACTCCCCAATGAGCAGTTCTTC
-	few	TRBJ1-6	TRBV10-1	CASGQGSNSPLHF	TGCGCCAGCGGGCAGGGGTCAAATTCACCCCTCCACTTT
-	-	TRBJ1-1	TRBV5-6	CASSLASNTEAFF	TGTGCCAGCAGCTTGGCATCGAACACTGAAGCTTTCTTT
TRBD2	-	TRBJ2-3	TRBV6-6	CASGEGGPTDTQYF	TGTGCCAGCGGGGAGGGAGGGCCTACAGATACGCAGTATTTT
TRBD2	-	TRBJ2-3	TRBV28	CASQLRLAVTTDTQYF	TGTGCCAGCCAACTTAGGCTAGCGGTAACCACAGATACGCAGTATTTT
TRBD2	-	TRBJ2-1	TRBV24-1	CARVSGATKSSYNEQFF	TGTGCCAGGGTTAGCGGGGCCACGAAGAGCTCCTACAATGAGCAGTTCTTC
TRBD2	-	TRBJ2-3	TRBV18	CASSRLAGGSTDTQYF	TGTGCCAGCTCACGGCTAGCGGGAGGGAGCACAGATACGCAGTATTTT
TRBD2	-	TRBJ2-3	TRBV28	CASSLPGLAGLAGTQYF	TGTGCCAGCAGTTTGCCGGGACTAGCGGGACTCGCGGGGACGCAGTATTTT
-	-	TRBJ2-5	TRBV21-1	CASSKKGDIRETQYF	TGTGCCAGCAGCAAAAAGGGGGACATTCGAGAGACCCAGTACTTC
TRBD2	-	TRBJ2-7	TRBV19	CASSTGTSFHEQYF	TGTGCCAGTAGTACCGGGACTAGTTTCCACGAGCAGTACTTC
-	-	TRBJ2-3	TRBV15	CATSRSGNLRDTQYF	TGTGCCACCAGCAGATCGGGAAACCTAAGGGATACGCAGTATTTT
TRBD2	-	TRBJ2-7	TRBV4-3	CASSQVFGGEWGEQYF	TGCGCCAGCAGCCAGGTCTTCGGGGGGGAGTGGGGCGAGCAGTACTTC